The 13 T cell receptor beta chains in this list originate from one sample, sequenced in a study of cytomegalovirus exposure and HLA in healthy donors. Amplification used 60 Vbeta primers and 13 Jbeta primers. TCRdb keeps only in-frame clones here, not all; method: immunoSEQ multiplex PCR. This sample has just over 150,000 clones, with over 65% found just once. What was sequenced was PBMCs. These receptors all stem from a man aged 35 to 55 in good health and CMV-seropositive.

The chain joins TRBV14 to TRBJ1-2; D call uncertain. The V gene's germline CDR1 is SGHDN and CDR2 FVKESK. The CDR3 runs 12 residues. V was shortened by 0 bases and J by 8 bases, with 7 bases between the two germline ends. CDR3 sequence reads: CASSQDLRGYTF. CDR3 sequence (DNA): TGTGCCAGCAGCCAAGATCTCCGGGGCTACACCTTC.

The rearrangement joins TRBV10-3 to TRBJ2-5, with 9 positions matching TRBD2. The CDR3 runs 17 residues. Trimming cost V 3 bases and J 5 bases; bases outside gene matches: 13. CDR1 ENHRY and CDR2 SYGVKD come from the germline V gene. CDR3 region: CAISDFLAGGRGETQYF. The CDR3 DNA is TGTGCCATCAGTGATTTCTTGGCGGGGGGGCGAGGGGAGACCCAGTACTTC.

The V and J genes are TRBV5-1 and TRBJ2-7; TRBD1 matches 9 bases. This CDR3 has 13 residues. CDR1 and CDR2 from the germline V gene are SGHRS and YFSETQ. Trimming at V came to 4 bases and at J to 6 bases, leaving 5 bases not matched to a gene. The CDR3, as DNA: TGCGCCAGCAGCCGGGGACAGGGCGGCGAGCAGTACTTC. This sequence encodes CASSRGQGGEQYF.

The chain has TRBV4-1 and TRBJ2-7; D gene ambiguous. V was shortened by 4 bases and J by 5 bases, with 12 bases between the two germline ends. Germline V gene lookup returns CDR1 MGHRA and CDR2 YSYEKL. The CDR3 is 13 residues long. The CDR3 sequence is CASSPQVANEQYF. CDR3 nucleotides: TGCGCCAGCAGCCCCCAGGTCGCCAACGAGCAGTACTTC.

This sequence joins TRBV19 and TRBJ1-6; 7 bases match TRBD1. V lost 3 bases to trimming and J lost 0 bases; unmatched junction nucleotides: 5. CDR3 length: 17 amino acids. Germline CDR1 reads LNHDA; CDR2 reads SQIVND (reference sequence). DNA of the CDR3: TGTGCCAGTAGTATGAGGGGGCAGAGCTCCTATAATTCACCCCTCCACTTT. Translating gives CASSMRGQSSYNSPLHF.

This chain joins TRBV6-1 and TRBJ1-4, with 7 bases that match TRBD1. The CDR3 is made up of 14 amino acids. The junction had 5 bases not matched to a gene; V was cut back by 5 bases and J by 5 bases. Per the germline V gene, CDR1 is MNHNS and CDR2 is SASEGT. The CDR3 DNA follows: TGTGCCAGCAGTTTAAACAGGGGAAATGAAAAACTGTTTTTT. Its protein product is CASSLNRGNEKLFF.

The chain has TRBV6-1 and TRBJ2-1; D call uncertain. V was clipped by 5 bases and J by 6 bases, with 17 bases between them. CDR1 is MNHNS, CDR2 SASEGT, per germline. The CDR3 length is 15 residues. The CDR3 loop reads CASSRNRIDPNEQFF. In nucleotides, the CDR3 is TGTGCCAGCAGTCGAAACAGAATTGATCCCAATGAGCAGTTCTTC.

V and J are TRBV21-1 and TRBJ1-6; the D call TRBD1 from the table was never checked on the DNA. TRBV21-1 is termed a pseudogene. CDR3 length: 23 amino acids. CDR3 sequence (DNA): TGTGCCAGCAGCAAAGCCGGGACAGGGAGTGATGGGACCGCAGGCTCCTATAATTCACCCCTCCACTTT. Its protein is CASSKAGTGSDGTAGSYNSPLHF.

This chain uses TRBV5-4 with TRBJ2-2, with 7 bases matching TRBD1. CDR1 and CDR2 (germline): SGHNT, YYREEE (reference sequence). The length of the CDR3 is 14 residues. V was clipped by 4 bases and J by 1 base; unmatched bases: 1. The DNA for the CDR3 is TGTGCCAGCAGCAGGACAGGGAACACCGGGGAGCTGTTTTTT. This encodes CASSRTGNTGELFF.

The count of this clone is one. The rearrangement uses TRBV4-3 and TRBJ1-5; 7 nucleotides agree with TRBD1. After removal of 4 bases from V and 1 base from J, the junction contained 4 bases not matched to a gene. The CDR3 has 15 residues. Germline CDR1 is LGHNA and CDR2 is YSLEER. CDR3 nucleotides: TGCGCCAGCAGCCTTTACAGGGGAAGCAATCAGCCCCAGCATTTT. This gives the protein CASSLYRGSNQPQHF.

This clone has only a few counts. In DNA form, the CDR3 reads TGTGCCAGCAGTTACACCGGGACTACTAATGAAAAACTGTTTTTT. Its translation is CASSYTGTTNEKLFF. V usage is TRBV6-6 and J usage is TRBJ1-4, with D tentatively TRBD1 (5 bases). V was shortened by 2 bases and J by 2 bases, with 9 bases between the two germline ends. The CDR3 has 15 residues. Germline V gene sequence: CDR1 MNHNY, CDR2 SVGAGI (reference sequence).

On this clone itself: A read error may produce the germline difference seen at one junction end. The chain couples TRBV5-1 to TRBJ2-1; TRBD1 agrees at 9 bases. The CDR3 is 16 amino acids. CDR1 and CDR2 (germline): SGHRS, YFSETQ. CDR3 bases: TGCGCCAGCAGCTTGGGTACAGGGGGCGCTTGGGATGAGCGGTTCTTC. It translates to CASSLGTGGAWDERFF.

This clone is judged medium-sized (0.01 to 0.1%). V is TRBV6-4 and J is TRBJ2-3; 7 nucleotides agree with TRBD2. The CDR3 spans 15 residues. Germline CDR1 is MRHNA and CDR2 is SNTAGT. The J segment lost 5 bases and the V segment lost 0 bases, leaving 5 bases of the junction unmatched. Here the CDR3 DNA reads TGTGCCAGCAGTGACTCGGCTAGCGGAGGAGATACGCAGTATTTT. It translates to CASSDSASGGDTQYF.